These 14 T cell receptor beta chains were sequenced from one sample in a study of blood T cell repertoires in COVID-19. The repertoire was sequenced with immunoSEQ multiplex PCR; TCRdb's copy has only in-frame clones and lacks some. The data show 150,000 or so clones, roughly 93% seen once. The sequencing input was peripheral blood. These receptors came from a man aged 18-30 years with acute or convalescent COVID-19.

V usage is TRBV12-5 and J usage is TRBJ1-4; 10 bases are shared with TRBD1. Unmatched junction bases numbered 4, after V lost 0 bases and J lost 6 bases. Per the germline V gene, CDR1 is LGHNT and CDR2 is FRNRAP. The CDR3 totals 16 residues. CDR3 protein: CASGLVPDRGYEKLFF. The CDR3 DNA reads as TGTGCTAGTGGTTTGGTTCCGGACAGGGGGTATGAAAAACTGTTTTTT.

The chain is built from TRBV19 and TRBJ2-5; tentatively, D is TRBD2 (6 bases). The CDR3 extends over 15 amino acids. Trimming left V 0 bases short and J 5 bases short, with 13 bases between. Germline CDR1 LNHDA, CDR2 SQIVND (reference sequence). The CDR3: CASSIDWDSRETQYF. In nucleotides, the CDR3 is TGTGCCAGTAGTATAGATTGGGACTCTAGGGAGACCCAGTACTTC.

This CDR3 reads CASVRGQGVNNEQFF. The CDR3 region has the DNA TGTGCTAGTGTCAGAGGACAGGGGGTAAATAATGAGCAGTTCTTC. The chain employs TRBV12-5 and TRBJ2-1, with 10 bases fitting TRBD1. The junction had 10 bases not matched to a gene; V was cut back by 7 bases and J by 7 bases. Germline CDR1 LGHNT, CDR2 FRNRAP. This CDR3 comprises 15 residues.

The V and J genes are TRBV6-5 and TRBJ1-5, with a tentative D call TRBD1 (5 bases). Between the trimmed V and J ends, which lost 7 bases and 2 bases, there was a span of 6 bases. Per germline, CDR1 MNHEY and CDR2 SVGAGI. The CDR3 contains 12 residues. CDR3 region: CASTRGNQPQHF. CDR3 nucleotide sequence: TGTGCCAGCACCAGGGGCAATCAGCCCCAGCATTTT.

The chain combines TRBV3-1 (or the pseudogene TRBV3-2) with TRBJ1-2; a weak D match, TRBD1 (5 bases). CDR1 LGHDT and CDR2 YNNKEL come from the germline V gene (reference sequence). Trimming shortened V by 10 bases and J by 2 bases, and 20 bases separated the two germline ends. The CDR3 is made up of 15 amino acids. In DNA form, the CDR3 reads TGTGCCACCCAAGGGGACTCCCCAAACAACTATGGCTACACCTTC. It is translated as CATQGDSPNNYGYTF.

J is TRBJ1-2 and V is TRBV5-4; D uncertain. The V end was cut by 3 bases, the J end by 4 bases, with 13 bases between. The V gene's germline CDR1 is SGHNT and CDR2 YYREEE (reference sequence). The CDR3 covers 14 residues. CDR3 in amino acids: CASSSSALGYGYTF. DNA of the CDR3: TGTGCCAGCAGCTCGAGCGCCCTCGGCTATGGCTACACCTTC.

The rearrangement links TRBV7-6 to TRBJ2-7; maybe TRBD2 (5 bases). Per germline, CDR1 SGHVS and CDR2 FNYEAQ. This CDR3 is built from 15 residues. V dropped 2 bases and J dropped 4 bases, with 15 bases sitting between them. DNA for the CDR3: TGTGCCAGCAGCTTAAATTACGGGGTAGGTTACGAGCAGTACTTC. The encoded protein is CASSLNYGVGYEQYF.

This clone was found a few times. The CDR3: CASSLIVLTDTQYF. CDR3 bases: TGTGCCAGCAGCTTAATTGTTCTCACAGATACGCAGTATTTT. The chain carries TRBV7-8 and TRBJ2-3, with D unresolved. The CDR3 is 14 residues long. V was pared by 2 bases and J by 2 bases, with 8 bases between. From germline, CDR1 is SGHVS and CDR2 FQNEAQ.

The chain couples TRBV12-3 or TRBV12-4 to TRBJ1-4; the match to TRBD1 covers 7 bases. Trimming cost V 6 bases and J 8 bases; bases outside gene matches: 6. This CDR3 is 13 amino acids long. Written as DNA, the CDR3 is TGTGCCAGCAGCCAACAGACAGGGGAAAAACTGTTTTTT. Protein: CASSQQTGEKLFF.

V usage is TRBV27 and J usage is TRBJ1-1; D not certain. Trimming pared 2 bases from V and 5 bases from J, leaving 9 bases between. The CDR3 contains 13 residues. Germline CDR1 MNHEY, CDR2 SMNVEV (reference sequence). The CDR3 sequence is CASSLTPNTEAFF. CDR3 nucleotide sequence: TGTGCCAGCAGTTTAACCCCTAATACTGAAGCTTTCTTT.

This clone has just one count. Other nucleotide sequences in the sample specify the same CDR3. V and J are TRBV5-1 and TRBJ2-5; D not certain. From germline, CDR1 is SGHRS and CDR2 YFSETQ. V lost 0 bases and J 4 bases, leaving 4 bases between the germline ends. The CDR3 is 12 residues long. CDR3 bases: TGCGCCAGCAGCTTGGACAGAGAGACCCAGTACTTC. Residues: CASSLDRETQYF. Using reference TRBV5-1 and TRBJ2-5 for the parts outside the CDR3, the full variable domain is KAGVTQTPRYLIKTRGQQVTLSCSPISGHRSVSWYQQTPGQGLQFLFEYFSETQRNKGNFPGRFSGRQFSNSRSEMNVSTLELGDSALYLCASSLDRETQYFGPGTRLLVL.

This chain uses TRBV5-1 with TRBJ2-7; possibly TRBD1 for D (5 bases). V was pared by 0 bases and J by 2 bases, with 9 bases between. Germline assignment: CDR1 SGHRS and CDR2 YFSETQ. This CDR3 comprises 14 residues. CDR3 in amino acids: CASSLGQRPYEQYF. In DNA, the CDR3 is TGCGCCAGCAGCTTGGGACAGAGACCCTACGAGCAGTACTTC.

The gene calls are TRBV6-1 and TRBJ1-5, with D unclear. CDR1 and CDR2 from the germline V gene are MNHNS and SASEGT. V shed 0 bases and J shed 0 bases, with 6 bases lying between them. The CDR3 spans 15 residues. The CDR3 DNA sequence: TGTGCCAGCAGTGAAGCCGGTCTTAGCAATCAGCCCCAGCATTTT. The encoded protein is CASSEAGLSNQPQHF.

This clone occurred many times. This chain connects TRBV5-1 to TRBJ2-1; 9 bases match TRBD1. CDR3 size: 17 residues. In germline, CDR1 is SGHRS, CDR2 YFSETQ. V trimming: 0 bases; J trimming: 0 bases; junction bases outside the gene matches: 4. The CDR3 here is CASSLDRGPFSYNEQFF. The CDR3 nucleotides read TGCGCCAGCAGCTTGGACAGGGGGCCTTTCTCCTACAATGAGCAGTTCTTC.